The following is a T cell receptor (beta chain) sequence with its context. This entry belongs to a study of T-cell reconstitution after alpha-beta-depleted transplantation in children. The V end lost 3 bases, the J end lost 2 bases, and 11 bases lay between the germline ends. Germline lookup yields CDR1 LNHNV and CDR2 YYDKDF (reference sequence). The CDR3 runs 15 residues. This sample's TCRbeta library carried unique molecular identifier barcodes. TCRdb itself ran the PCR reads through MiXCR, one entry per CDR3 protein. The table has about 540,000 distinct CDR3 sequences, 15% to 20% seen once. This chain connects TRBV15 to TRBJ2-1; TRBD1 or TRBD2 may be the D gene (5 bases each). This sample comprised PBMCs from the stem cell graft donor, obtained from the stem cell graft. This receptor was identified in a human donor who donated a stem cell graft to a child with acute lymphoblastic leukemia. CDR3 loop: CATSRGVATYNEQFF. The CDR3 nucleotides are TGTGCCACCAGCAGGGGGGTAGCGACCTACAATGAGCAGTTCTTC.